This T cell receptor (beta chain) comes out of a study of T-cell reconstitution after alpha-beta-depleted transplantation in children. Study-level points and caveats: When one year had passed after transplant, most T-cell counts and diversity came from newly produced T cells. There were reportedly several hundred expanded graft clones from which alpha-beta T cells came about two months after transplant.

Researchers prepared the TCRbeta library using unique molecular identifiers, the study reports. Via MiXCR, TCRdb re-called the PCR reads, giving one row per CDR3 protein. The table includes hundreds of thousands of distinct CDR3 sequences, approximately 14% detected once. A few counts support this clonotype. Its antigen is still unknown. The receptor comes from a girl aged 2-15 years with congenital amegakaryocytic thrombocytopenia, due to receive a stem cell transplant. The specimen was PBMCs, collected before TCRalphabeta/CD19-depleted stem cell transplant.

DNA for the CDR3: TGTGCCAGCAGCTTAGCTCTCCGGGACAGGGGGCGTTCTGGCTACACCTTC. Amino acid sequence: CASSLALRDRGRSGYTF. The chain joins TRBV7-6 to TRBJ1-2, with 12 bases aligning to TRBD1. The CDR3 loop spans 17 amino acids. Germline CDR1 SGHVS, CDR2 FNYEAQ. V lost 0 bases, J lost 7 bases, and 9 bases stayed unmatched.